This T cell receptor beta chain was identified in a study of T cell responses to AZD1222 COVID-19 vaccine. General study findings and limits: Two AZD1222 doses significantly raised spike-specific TCR breadth and depth over controls. Baseline antibody screening turned up just a handful of seropositive AZD1222 recipients.

CDR1 is MRHNA, CDR2 SNTAGT, per germline. CDR3 length: 14 residues. V was shortened by 2 bases and J by 9 bases, with 14 bases between the two germline ends. With respect to this clone: Its antigen is unknown.

The data were produced by immunoSEQ multiplex PCR, yet TCRdb's version contains in-frame clones alone and is incomplete. The sample lists some 130,000 clones, around 90% occurring once. This material consisted of peripheral blood, taken on day 0 of AZD1222 vaccination. The chain carries TRBV6-4 and TRBJ2-1; D is possibly TRBD1 or TRBD2 (5 bases each). The origin of this receptor is an adult in good health. The CDR3 DNA follows: TGTGCCAGCAGTGACGGGACCTCCTTCGGTGAGCAGTTCTTC. It specifies CASSDGTSFGEQFF.